The present entry profiles one T cell receptor (beta chain) with its context. Method: immunoSEQ multiplex PCR; TCRdb's copy keeps in-frame clones and lacks some. The sample consists of over 65,000 clones, around 87% of them appearing once. This sample was included in a study of OX40 agonist ivuxolimab in advanced cancers. With 6 bases removed from V and 8 bases from J, the gap between germline ends came to 10 bases. CDR1 and CDR2 from the germline V gene are MDHEN and SYDVKM. This CDR3 contains 11 residues. The receptor's source is an adult with an advanced solid tumor such as melanoma, head and neck, liver or kidney cancer. The rearrangement uses TRBV28 and TRBJ1-2, with D unclear. The sample consisted of CD4+ or CD8+ T cells sorted from blood, taken in a trial of the OX40 agonist ivuxolimab. The CDR3 DNA follows: TGTGCCAGCAGGATAAATGCAGGCTACACCTTC. The encoded protein is CASRINAGYTF.